This entry lists 3 T cell receptor beta chains sequenced from one sample in a study of CD8 T cells in ankylosing spondylitis. Study-wide results and limits: In ankylosing spondylitis blood, a motif of about 8 highly homologous TCR beta variants appeared characteristic.

For these TCRs, the target antigens are not known. MiXCR, run by TCRdb on the 5' RACE reads, gives a single entry per CDR3 protein. In the table there are hundreds of thousands of distinct CDR3 sequences, 9.5% to 15% of which are singletons. Sequenced: blood, either unsorted or a sorted T cell fraction (not recorded which). The receptors stem from a male donor with ankylosing spondylitis.

In this sample, this clonotype turned up many times. The chain links TRBV5-1 to TRBJ1-2; possible D gene TRBD1, 6 bases. The germline V gene has CDR1 SGHRS and CDR2 YFSETQ. CDR3 length equals 15 residues. Trimming left V 0 bases short and J 2 bases short, with 11 bases between. The CDR3 coding sequence is TGCGCCAGCAGCTTGGATCGGGGGCGCAACTATGGCTACACCTTC. Translation: CASSLDRGRNYGYTF.

This clonotype was seen a few times. This chain connects TRBV6-5 to TRBJ2-1; D gene unclear. The germline gives CDR1 MNHEY, CDR2 SVGAGI. V lost 2 bases, J lost 2 bases, and 22 bases lay in between. The CDR3 runs 19 residues. CDR3 protein: CASSYRVWEVPHPYNEQFF. In nucleotides, the CDR3 is TGTGCCAGCAGTTACCGAGTGTGGGAAGTGCCCCATCCCTACAATGAGCAGTTCTTC.

Many counts were recorded for this clonotype. The chain carries TRBV11-2 and TRBJ2-7; unclear D gene. V gave up 1 base and J gave up 2 bases, with 6 bases separating them. The CDR3 spans 13 residues. Germline V gene sequence: CDR1 SGHAT, CDR2 FQNNGV. The CDR3: CASSLGVAYEQYV. The CDR3, as DNA: TGTGCCAGCAGCTTAGGCGTTGCCTACGAGCAGTACGTC.